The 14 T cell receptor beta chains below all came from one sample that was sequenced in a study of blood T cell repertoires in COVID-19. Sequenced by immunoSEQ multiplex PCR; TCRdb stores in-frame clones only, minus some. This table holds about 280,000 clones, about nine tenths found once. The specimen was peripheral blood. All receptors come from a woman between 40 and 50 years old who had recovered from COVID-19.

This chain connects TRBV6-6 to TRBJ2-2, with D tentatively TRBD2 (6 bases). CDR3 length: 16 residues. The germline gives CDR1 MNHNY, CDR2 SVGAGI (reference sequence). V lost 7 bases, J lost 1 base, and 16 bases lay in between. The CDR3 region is CASKSGGSGNTGELFF. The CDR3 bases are TGTGCCAGCAAATCCGGCGGTAGCGGGAACACCGGGGAGCTGTTTTTT.

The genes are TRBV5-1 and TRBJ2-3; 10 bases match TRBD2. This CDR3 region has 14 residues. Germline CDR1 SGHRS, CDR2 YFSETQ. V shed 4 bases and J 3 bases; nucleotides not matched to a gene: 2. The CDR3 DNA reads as TGCGCCAGCAGCCCGACTAGCGGGACAGATACGCAGTATTTT. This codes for CASSPTSGTDTQYF.

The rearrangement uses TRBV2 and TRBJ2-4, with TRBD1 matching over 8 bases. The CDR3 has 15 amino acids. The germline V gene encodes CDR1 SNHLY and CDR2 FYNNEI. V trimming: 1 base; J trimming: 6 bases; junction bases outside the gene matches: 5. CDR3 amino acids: CASSEVPGTGNIQYF. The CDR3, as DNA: TGTGCCAGCAGTGAAGTACCGGGGACAGGAAACATTCAGTACTTC. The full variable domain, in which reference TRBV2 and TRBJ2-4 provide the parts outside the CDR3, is EPEVTQTPSHQVTQMGQEVILRCVPISNHLYFYWYRQILGQKVEFLVSFYNNEISEKSEIFDDQFSVERPDGSNFTLKIRSTKLEDSAMYFCASSEVPGTGNIQYFGAGTRLSVL.

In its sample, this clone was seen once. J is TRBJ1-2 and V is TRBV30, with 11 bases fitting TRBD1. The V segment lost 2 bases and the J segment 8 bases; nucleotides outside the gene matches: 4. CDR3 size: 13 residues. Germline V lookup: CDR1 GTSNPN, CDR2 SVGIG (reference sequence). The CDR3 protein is CAWSLDRGRGYTF. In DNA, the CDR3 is TGTGCCTGGAGTTTGGACAGGGGGCGCGGCTACACCTTC.

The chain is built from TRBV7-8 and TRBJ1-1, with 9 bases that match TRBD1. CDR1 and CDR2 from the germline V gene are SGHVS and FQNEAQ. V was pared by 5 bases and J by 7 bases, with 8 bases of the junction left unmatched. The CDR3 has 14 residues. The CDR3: CASSVGTGQIEAFF. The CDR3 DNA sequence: TGTGCCAGCAGCGTAGGGACAGGGCAGATTGAAGCTTTCTTT.

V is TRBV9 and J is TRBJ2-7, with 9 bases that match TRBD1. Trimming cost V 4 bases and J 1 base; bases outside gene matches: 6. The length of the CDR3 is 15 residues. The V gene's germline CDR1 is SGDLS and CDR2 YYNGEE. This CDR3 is CASSPGGQGSYEQYF. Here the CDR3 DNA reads TGTGCCAGCAGCCCTGGAGGACAGGGGTCCTACGAGCAGTACTTC.

The CDR3 nucleotides are TGTGCCAGCAGCGTAGCGGTAGCGGGCCTTATCCACGGGGAGCTGTTTTTT. Translation gives CASSVAVAGLIHGELFF. The chain has TRBV13 and TRBJ2-2; 7 nucleotides agree with TRBD2. Trimming took 5 bases from V and 7 from J; bases not matched to a gene: 16. CDR3 length equals 17 residues. Germline values: CDR1 PRHDT, CDR2 FYEKMQ (reference sequence).

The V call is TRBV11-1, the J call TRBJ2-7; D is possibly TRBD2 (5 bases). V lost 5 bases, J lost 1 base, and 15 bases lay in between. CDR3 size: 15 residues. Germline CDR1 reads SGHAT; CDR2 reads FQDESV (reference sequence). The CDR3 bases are TGTGCCAGCAGCCTGGAAGGGCGGGTATCCTACGAGCAGTACTTC. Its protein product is CASSLEGRVSYEQYF.

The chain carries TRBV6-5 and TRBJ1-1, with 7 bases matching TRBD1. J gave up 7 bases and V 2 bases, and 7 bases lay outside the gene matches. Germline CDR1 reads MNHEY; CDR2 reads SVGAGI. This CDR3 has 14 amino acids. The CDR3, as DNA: TGTGCCAGCAGTTACACAGGGGCCGCTAGTGAAGCTTTCTTT. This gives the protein CASSYTGAASEAFF.

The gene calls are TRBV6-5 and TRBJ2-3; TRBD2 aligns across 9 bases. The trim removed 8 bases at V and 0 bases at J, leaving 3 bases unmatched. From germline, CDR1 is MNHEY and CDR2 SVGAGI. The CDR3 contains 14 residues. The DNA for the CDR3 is TGTGCCAGCGGTAGCGGGGGTAGCACAGATACGCAGTATTTT. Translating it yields CASGSGGSTDTQYF.

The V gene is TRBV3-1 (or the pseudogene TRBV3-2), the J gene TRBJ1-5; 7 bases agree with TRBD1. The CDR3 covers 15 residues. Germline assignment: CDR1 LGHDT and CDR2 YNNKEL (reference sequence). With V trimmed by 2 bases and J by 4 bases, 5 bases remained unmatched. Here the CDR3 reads CASSQNRGANQPQHF. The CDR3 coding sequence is TGTGCCAGCAGCCAAAACAGGGGCGCAAATCAGCCCCAGCATTTT.

CDR3 protein: CASSFISGITNTGELFF. The CDR3 DNA is TGTGCCAGCAGTTTTATTAGCGGTATCACAAACACCGGGGAGCTGTTTTTT. The chain combines TRBV27 with TRBJ2-2, with D possibly matching TRBD2 (6 bases). The germline V gene encodes CDR1 MNHEY and CDR2 SMNVEV (reference sequence). The length of the CDR3 is 17 residues. V was cut by 3 bases and J by 2 bases, with 16 bases left in between.

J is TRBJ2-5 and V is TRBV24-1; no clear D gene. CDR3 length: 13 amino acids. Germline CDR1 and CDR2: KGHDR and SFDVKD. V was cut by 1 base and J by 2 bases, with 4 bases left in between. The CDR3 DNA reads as TGTGCCACCAGTGATTTACAGCAAGAGACCCAGTACTTC. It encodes CATSDLQQETQYF.

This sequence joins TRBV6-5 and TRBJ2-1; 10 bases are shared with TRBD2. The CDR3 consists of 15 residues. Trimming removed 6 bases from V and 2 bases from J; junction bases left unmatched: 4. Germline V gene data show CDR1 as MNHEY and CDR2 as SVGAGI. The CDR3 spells CASRVAGGPYNEQFF. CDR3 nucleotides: TGTGCCAGCAGAGTAGCGGGAGGTCCCTACAATGAGCAGTTCTTC.